The present T cell receptor beta chain was sequenced within a study of cytomegalovirus exposure and HLA in healthy donors (TCRdb year 2017). A note on the overall study: The 666 repertoires of the first cohort and the roughly 120 validation repertoires were produced on the same platform, according to a later analysis. The study was designed to test whether signatures of past pathogen exposure could be identified by cataloging public T cell receptors. A separate validation cohort of some 130 different subjects was used in addition to the 666-subject first cohort. To predict cytomegalovirus infection status, the study combined high-throughput TCR immunosequencing, statistical association of individual TCRs with disease status, and machine learning. The research as a whole found: The study listed over 150 TCR beta chains as associated with cytomegalovirus. Subsequent analysis determined that TCRs grouped into clusters in the first cohort also showed a tendency toward co-occurrence across the approximately 110 validation repertoires, and about 93% of cluster scores exceeded 0. According to the authors, the approach could potentially be generalized to other disease states and immunological phenotypes. The classifier was reported to diagnose cytomegalovirus status with high specificity and sensitivity in both the original cohort and the validation cohort. Most TCR sequences were observed very rarely across donors, whereas some public TCRs were present in many individuals. A few of the identified cytomegalovirus-associated TCR beta chains were confirmed in vitro to be specific for cytomegalovirus antigens. The validation cohort had no HLA typing available for a later analysis, so co-occurrence within that cohort was assessed over all 120 or so repertoires.

The donors belonged to the validation cohort of over a hundred subjects, which was separate from the roughly 700-subject first cohort. Taken from the germline V gene, the CDR1 and CDR2 loops are SGDLS and YYNGEE. V is cut back by 3 bases and J by 2 bases, with 8 bases in the junction unmatched. From the cysteine through the phenylalanine, the CDR3 covers 17 amino acids. Only CDR3 DNA remains: 51 bases, in frame from the first base. Receptor libraries were prepared by the immunoSEQ multiplex PCR assay. Processing in the source paper ran as follows. A statistical classification framework was developed to diagnose cytomegalovirus status using the catalog of TCR beta chain sequences. This is the immuneACCESS table as TCRdb keeps it, with only in-frame sequences that have V and J called. A part of the clones is gone; compared with another copy, unresolved V genes explain less than half, and the rest is unexplained. The V and J calls and clone size come from that table; D and trimming were worked out from the DNA. The sample table shows about 43,000 clones, and about 90% are seen once. The ten largest account for more than 4.5% of the sample.

This clone is a singleton in its sample. Its antigen remains unidentified. Base quality data are lacking; no much larger clone is found one base away. Recombination connected TRBV9 to TRBJ2-3, with 11 junctional bases fitting TRBD2. Sample: PBMCs. The clonotype was recovered from a man aged 18 to 29 in good health and CMV-seronegative. The CDR3 loop reads CASSGKMTSGDTDTQYF. The DNA sequence is given as TGTGCCAGCAGCGGAAAGATGACTAGCGGGGACACAGATACGCAGTATTTT.